These 14 T cell receptor beta chains originate from one sample sequenced in a study of T cell responses to AZD1222 COVID-19 vaccine. TCRdb's table, derived via immunoSEQ multiplex PCR, lists solely in-frame clones and lacks some. The data hold around 150,000 clones, with approximately 80% observed a single time. The material sequenced was peripheral blood, taken on day 0 of AZD1222 vaccination. The source of these receptors is an adult in good health.

This clone was recorded a few times. This sequence joins TRBV28 and TRBJ2-5; a possible D gene is TRBD1 (6 bases). Germline V gene lookup returns CDR1 MDHEN and CDR2 SYDVKM. The CDR3 runs to 21 residues. Trimming pared 5 bases from V and 2 bases from J, leaving 33 bases between. The CDR3: CASSGTPTPSEPPRRQETQYF. CDR3 DNA: TGTGCCAGCAGTGGGACACCTACTCCTTCGGAACCCCCAAGGAGGCAAGAGACCCAGTACTTC.

This clone was picked up one time. The CDR3 DNA sequence: TGTGCTATAAGTGGGGGGATAGGAGAGACCCAGTACTTC. This gives the protein CAISGGIGETQYF. The chain employs TRBV12-3 or TRBV12-4 and TRBJ2-5; D is perhaps TRBD2 (6 bases). The CDR3 contains 13 residues.

This sequence joins TRBV7-9 and TRBJ1-4; D is uncertain. This CDR3 spans 14 amino acids. Trimming removed 1 base from V and 6 bases from J, with 9 bases in between. Per the germline V gene, CDR1 is SEHNR and CDR2 is FQNEAQ (reference sequence). The CDR3 reads CASSLGGEDEKLFF. CDR3 sequence (DNA): TGTGCCAGCAGCTTAGGGGGTGAAGATGAAAAACTGTTTTTT.

Here the CDR3 reads CASSLELGAYGYTF. CDR3 sequence (DNA): TGTGCCAGCAGCTTAGAGCTGGGAGCCTATGGCTACACCTTC. The V and J genes are TRBV11-1 and TRBJ1-2; D uncertain. The V and J ends lost 1 base and 4 bases respectively, with 10 bases between them. The CDR3 spans 14 residues. CDR1 is SGHAT and CDR2 is FQDESV in the germline V gene (reference sequence). Combining the CDR3 with reference TRBV11-1 and TRBJ1-2 gives the whole variable domain EAEVAQSPRYKITEKSQAVAFWCDPISGHATLYWYRQILGQGPELLVQFQDESVVDDSQLPKDRFSAERLKGVDSTLKIQPAELGDSAMYLCASSLELGAYGYTFGSGTRLTVV.

The DNA of the CDR3 is TGTGCCTGGAGAGTCCACACCCCGAGAGGGGGCGCGTTAGCCGGGGCCAACGTCCTGACTTTC. This translates into CAWRVHTPRGGALAGANVLTF. This chain joins TRBV30 and TRBJ2-6; 7 bases match TRBD1. Germline V gene data show CDR1 as GTSNPN and CDR2 as SVGIG (reference sequence). J was trimmed by 4 bases and V by 3 bases; bases with no gene match: 24. The CDR3 loop spans 21 amino acids. The full variable domain, completed using reference TRBV30 and TRBJ2-6, is SQTIHQWPATLVQPVGSPLSLECTVEGTSNPNLYWYRQAAGRGLQLLFYSVGIGQISSEVPQNLSASRPQDRQFILSSKKLLLSDSGFYLCAWRVHTPRGGALAGANVLTFGAGSRLTVL.

The CDR3 here is CASSWSFNQPQHF. The CDR3 DNA is TGTGCCAGCAGCTGGTCCTTCAATCAGCCCCAGCATTTT. The chain carries TRBV28 and TRBJ1-5; D gene uncertain. Between the trimmed V and J ends, which lost 6 bases and 3 bases, there was a span of 9 bases. This CDR3 is 13 amino acids long. Germline values: CDR1 MDHEN, CDR2 SYDVKM.

The chain recombines TRBV3-1 (or the pseudogene TRBV3-2) with TRBJ1-2; TRBD1 agrees at 9 bases. Looked up from germline, CDR1 is LGHDT and CDR2 is YNNKEL (reference sequence). The J segment lost 3 bases and the V segment lost 4 bases, leaving 6 bases of the junction unmatched. This CDR3 has 15 amino acids. CDR3: CASSPSGTGHYGYTF. CDR3 sequence (DNA): TGTGCCAGCAGCCCCTCTGGGACAGGGCACTATGGCTACACCTTC.

In its sample, this clone was seen once. The chain combines TRBV3-1 (or the pseudogene TRBV3-2) with TRBJ1-4; 7 bases line up with TRBD1. The V segment lost 0 bases and the J segment 7 bases; nucleotides outside the gene matches: 8. The germline V gene encodes CDR1 LGHDT and CDR2 YNNKEL (reference sequence). The length of the CDR3 is 16 residues. CDR3 in DNA: TGTGCCAGCAGCCAAGAAAGGGGACAGATAGTTGAAAAACTGTTTTTT. Protein sequence: CASSQERGQIVEKLFF.

This clone was counted a single time. The gene calls are TRBV7-9 and TRBJ1-1; the D gene is possibly TRBD1 (5 bases). Looked up from germline, CDR1 is SEHNR and CDR2 is FQNEAQ (reference sequence). This CDR3 has 15 residues. V was pared by 5 bases and J by 7 bases, with 20 bases between. The CDR3 sequence: CASSPSDIPEDEAFF. Written as DNA, the CDR3 is TGTGCCAGCAGCCCGTCGGACATACCTGAGGATGAAGCTTTCTTT.

This sequence joins TRBV5-1 and TRBJ2-3; 7 bases align to TRBD2. The V segment lost 5 bases and the J segment 2 bases; nucleotides outside the gene matches: 2. CDR1 and CDR2 from the germline V gene are SGHRS and YFSETQ. There are 13 residues in the CDR3. Written as DNA, the CDR3 is TGCGCCAGCAGTCGGGGGGACACAGATACGCAGTATTTT. This translates into CASSRGDTDTQYF.

The chain is built from TRBV5-6 and TRBJ2-5, with D uncertain. CDR3 length equals 12 residues. Trimming pared 4 bases from V and 7 bases from J, leaving 11 bases between. Germline-derived CDR1 and CDR2 are SGHDT and YYEEEE. Written as DNA, the CDR3 is TGTGCCAGCAGCGAACCGGGCAGGACCCAGTACTTC. It yields the protein CASSEPGRTQYF.

The chain recombines TRBV6-5 with TRBJ1-3; D might be TRBD1 (5 bases). Germline CDR1 MNHEY, CDR2 SVGAGI. Trimming stripped 2 bases from V and 4 bases from J, with 15 bases between. The CDR3 is made up of 16 amino acids. CDR3 protein: CASSYGPPGNGNTIYF. The DNA of the CDR3 is TGTGCCAGCAGTTACGGCCCCCCAGGGAACGGAAACACCATATATTTT.

The chain recombines TRBV6-5 with TRBJ1-4, with TRBD1 matching 7 bases. The CDR3 sequence is 15 residues long. With V trimmed by 7 bases and J by 2 bases, 7 bases remained unmatched. The germline V gene encodes CDR1 MNHEY and CDR2 SVGAGI. CDR3 sequence: CASKRQGTTNEKLFF. The DNA of the CDR3 is TGTGCCAGCAAACGACAGGGAACCACTAATGAAAAACTGTTTTTT.

This chain uses TRBV5-4 with TRBJ1-3; 8 nucleotides line up with TRBD1. Trimming at V came to 4 bases and at J to 1 base, leaving 13 bases not matched to a gene. There are 18 residues in the CDR3. CDR1 and CDR2 (germline): SGHNT, YYREEE (reference sequence). CDR3 DNA sequence: TGTGCCAGCAGCACGGACAGGGTGGGATTGGGGTCTGGAAACACCATATATTTT. Residues: CASSTDRVGLGSGNTIYF.